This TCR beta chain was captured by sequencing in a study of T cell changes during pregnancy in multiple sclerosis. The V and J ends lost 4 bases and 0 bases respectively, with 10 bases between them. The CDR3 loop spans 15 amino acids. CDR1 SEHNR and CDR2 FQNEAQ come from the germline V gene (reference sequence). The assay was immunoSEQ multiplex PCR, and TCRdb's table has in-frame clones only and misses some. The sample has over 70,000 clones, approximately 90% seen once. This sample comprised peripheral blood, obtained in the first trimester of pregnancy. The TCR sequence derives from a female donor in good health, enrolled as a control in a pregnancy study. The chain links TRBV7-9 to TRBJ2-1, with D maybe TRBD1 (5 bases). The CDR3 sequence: CASSSSRGSYNEQFF. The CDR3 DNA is TGTGCCAGCAGCTCCAGTAGGGGCTCCTACAATGAGCAGTTCTTC.